A single sample is the source of the 5 T cell receptor beta chains below, sequenced in a study of T cells in pancreatic ductal adenocarcinoma. No neoadjuvant therapy was given to the selected pancreatic ductal adenocarcinoma patients before their surgery. Profiled with immunoSEQ multiplex PCR; TCRdb holds only in-frame clones, not every one. The table lists about 11,000 clones, around 86% of them singletons, with 15% to 20% in the top ten. The sample taken for sequencing was PBMCs. The receptors were sampled from a human donor with pancreatic ductal adenocarcinoma.

This clone was recorded only once. The rearrangement uses TRBV7-9 and TRBJ2-2, with D perhaps matching TRBD1 or TRBD2 (7 bases each). Germline V gives CDR1 SEHNR, CDR2 FQNEAQ (reference sequence). CDR3 length: 17 amino acids. The V and J ends lost 5 bases and 3 bases respectively, with 19 bases between them. Here the CDR3 reads CASSHLRQGGDTGELFF. CDR3 bases: TGTGCCAGCAGCCACCTCCGGCAGGGGGGGGACACCGGGGAGCTGTTTTTT.

The CDR3 loop is CASRRSSTGLAGELFF. In nucleotides, the CDR3 is TGTGCCAGCAGACGCAGTTCGACCGGGTTGGCCGGGGAGCTGTTTTTT. The genes are TRBV7-6 and TRBJ2-2; unclear D gene. The V end lost 6 bases, the J end lost 6 bases, and 20 bases lay between the germline ends. The V gene's germline CDR1 is SGHVS and CDR2 FNYEAQ. This CDR3 is 16 amino acids long.

The chain has TRBV7-6 and TRBJ2-3; no clear D gene. This CDR3 contains 15 residues. Germline V gene lookup returns CDR1 SGHVS and CDR2 FNYEAQ. Trimming left V 1 base short and J 3 bases short, with 11 bases between. CDR3 sequence reads: CASSLGRKSTDTQYF. Here the CDR3 DNA reads TGTGCCAGCAGCTTAGGGAGAAAAAGTACAGATACGCAGTATTTT.

This chain joins TRBV7-9 and TRBJ1-2; the D is unclear. Germline CDR1 reads SEHNR; CDR2 reads FQNEAQ (reference sequence). The V end lost 0 bases, the J end lost 6 bases, and 5 bases lay between the germline ends. The CDR3 covers 12 residues. The CDR3 here is CASSLATDGYTF. In DNA form, the CDR3 reads TGTGCCAGCAGCTTAGCCACAGATGGCTACACCTTC.

The chain uses TRBV7-2 and TRBJ2-3; D ambiguous. Germline lookup yields CDR1 SGHTA and CDR2 FQGNSA. The CDR3 spans 14 residues. Deletions cut 3 bases from V and 9 bases from J, with 16 bases between. The CDR3 DNA follows: TGTGCCAGCAGCTTGGCCCCCCGCGGATTAACGCAGTATTTT. Amino acids: CASSLAPRGLTQYF.